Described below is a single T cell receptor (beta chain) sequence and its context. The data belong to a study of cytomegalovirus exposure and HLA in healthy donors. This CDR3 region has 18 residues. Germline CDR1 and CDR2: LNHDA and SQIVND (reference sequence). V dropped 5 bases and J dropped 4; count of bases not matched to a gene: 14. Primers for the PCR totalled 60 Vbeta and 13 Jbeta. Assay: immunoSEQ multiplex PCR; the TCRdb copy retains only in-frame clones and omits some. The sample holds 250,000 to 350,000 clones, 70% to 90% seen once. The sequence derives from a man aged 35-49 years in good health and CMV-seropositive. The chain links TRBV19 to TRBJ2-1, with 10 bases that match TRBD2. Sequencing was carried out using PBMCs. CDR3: CASSWVLAGDGDYNEQFF. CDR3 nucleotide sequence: TGTGCCAGTAGTTGGGTCCTAGCGGGAGATGGTGATTACAATGAGCAGTTCTTC. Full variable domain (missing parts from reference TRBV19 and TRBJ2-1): DGGITQSPKYLFRKEGQNVTLSCEQNLNHDAMYWYRQDPGQGLRLIYYSQIVNDFQKGDIAEGYSVSREKKESFPLTVTSAQKNPTAFYLCASSWVLAGDGDYNEQFFGPGTRLTVL.